This is a list of T cell receptor beta chains from one sample in a study of cytomegalovirus exposure and HLA in healthy donors. Libraries were prepared by immunoSEQ multiplex PCR; TCRdb keeps only in-frame clonotypes and omits some of them. Among about 120,000 clones listed, roughly 70% were seen once. What was sequenced was PBMCs. The receptors originated from a man in his late teens or twenties in good health and CMV-seropositive. CDR3s include the opening cysteine and the closing phenylalanine or tryptophan. The D gene is left open where the match is weak. Some rows have no size entry. The others give once, few or many, or a class for an expanded clone.

V gene	J gene	clone size	D gene	CDR3 protein	CDR3 DNA
TRBV6-5	TRBJ1-1	NA	NA	CASSSQWGVAEAFF	TGTGCCAGCAGTTCACAATGGGGGGTCGCTGAAGCTTTCTTT
TRBV9	TRBJ2-3	NA	TRBD2	CASSPEAGGGPDTQYF	TGTGCCAGCAGCCCAGAAGCGGGGGGAGGGCCAGATACGCAGTATTTT
TRBV2	TRBJ1-5	NA	NA	CASSLVRQIGEDQPQHF	TGTGCCAGCAGTTTAGTTAGACAGATAGGGGAAGATCAGCCCCAGCATTTT
TRBV12-5	TRBJ1-4	NA	NA	CARDSDNEKLFF	TGTGCTAGGGACAGCGATAATGAAAAACTGTTTTTT
TRBV7-2	TRBJ1-1	NA	NA	CASSSQGKGQTEAFF	TGTGCCAGCAGCTCCCAGGGGAAGGGGCAAACTGAAGCTTTCTTT
TRBV28	TRBJ1-2	NA	NA	CASSYRGALYGYTF	TGTGCCAGCAGCTATCGGGGGGCCCTCTATGGCTACACCTTC
TRBV6-5	TRBJ1-1	NA	TRBD1	CASTEQGGTEAFF	TGTGCCAGCACCGAACAGGGGGGGACTGAAGCTTTCTTT
TRBV28	TRBJ2-5	few	TRBD1	CASSPTGTVKETQYF	TGTGCCAGCAGCCCAACCGGGACAGTTAAAGAGACCCAGTACTTC
TRBV2	TRBJ1-1	NA	NA	CASRKTGNTEAFF	TGTGCCAGCAGGAAGACAGGGAACACTGAAGCTTTCTTT
TRBV6-5	TRBJ2-3	NA	TRBD2	CASTVGGVTDTQYF	TGTGCCAGCACCGTCGGGGGGGTAACAGATACGCAGTATTTT
TRBV18	TRBJ1-2	NA	TRBD1	CASSPSTGDYFGYTF	TGTGCCAGCTCACCTTCGACAGGGGATTACTTTGGCTACACCTTC
TRBV11-2	TRBJ2-1	NA	TRBD1	CASSLGKTGGEFF	TGTGCCAGCAGCTTAGGGAAGACAGGGGGCGAGTTCTTC
TRBV6-6	TRBJ2-7	NA	NA	CASRVGGGGEQYF	TGTGCCTCTCGGGTAGGAGGTGGCGGCGAGCAGTACTTC
TRBV6-1	TRBJ2-1	NA	NA	CASSEVALSRATYEQFF	TGTGCCAGCAGTGAAGTAGCCCTTAGCAGGGCCACCTATGAGCAGTTCTTC
TRBV13	TRBJ2-5	few	NA	CASSLGRLEETQYF	TGTGCCAGCAGCTTAGGCCGGTTAGAAGAGACCCAGTACTTC
TRBV29-1	TRBJ2-4	NA	NA	CSVEVRGINIQYF	TGCAGCGTTGAAGTCAGGGGTATCAACATTCAGTACTTC
TRBV5-1	TRBJ1-4	NA	NA	CASSLDTEGKLFF	TGCGCCAGCAGCTTGGATACTGAGGGAAAACTGTTTTTT
TRBV5-4	TRBJ1-4	few	TRBD1	CASSGTGGNEKLFF	TGTGCCAGCAGCGGGACAGGTGGTAATGAAAAACTGTTTTTT
TRBV6-5	TRBJ1-6	NA	NA	CASTDSIGGSPLHF	TGTGCCAGCACCGACAGTATAGGGGGATCACCCCTCCACTTT
TRBV25-1	TRBJ1-5	few	TRBD1	CASSDGRGWYSNQPQHF	TGTGCCAGCAGTGACGGCAGGGGGTGGTATAGCAATCAGCCCCAGCATTTT
TRBV10-1	TRBJ2-2	few	TRBD1	CASSGDRERAGELFF	TGCGCCAGCAGTGGGGACAGGGAAAGGGCCGGGGAGCTGTTTTTT
TRBV27	TRBJ2-1	once	TRBD1	CASSLPPDRVDEQFF	TGTGCCAGCAGTTTACCACCGGACAGGGTGGATGAGCAGTTCTTC
TRBV7-9	TRBJ2-7	few	TRBD1	CASSYRDREHEQYF	TGTGCCAGCAGCTACCGGGACAGGGAACACGAGCAGTACTTC
TRBV6-5	TRBJ2-5	NA	NA	CASSRGGETQYF	TGTGCCAGCAGTCGGGGTGGGGAGACCCAGTACTTC
TRBV5-1	TRBJ1-6	NA	NA	CASSFSGGDNSPLHF	TGCGCCAGCAGCTTTTCGGGAGGGGATAATTCACCCCTCCACTTT
TRBV6-1	TRBJ1-6	NA	TRBD1	CASSVGTGDSSPLHF	TGTGCCAGCAGTGTCGGGACAGGGGATAGTTCACCCCTCCACTTT
TRBV7-3	TRBJ1-6	once	NA	CASSLTAGARAPLHF	TGTGCCAGCAGCTTAACGGCGGGGGCGAGGGCACCCCTCCACTTT
TRBV5-1	TRBJ1-4	few	NA	CASSLSTGPNEKLFF	TGCGCCAGCAGCCTATCGACAGGTCCTAATGAAAAACTGTTTTTT
TRBV15	TRBJ2-3	NA	NA	CATSTTLAVGAPDTQYF	TGTGCCACCAGCACCACACTAGCTGTTGGGGCTCCAGATACGCAGTATTTT
TRBV11-2	TRBJ2-5	few	NA	CASSLGYRGAYKETQYF	TGTGCCAGCAGCTTAGGGTATCGGGGGGCTTATAAGGAGACCCAGTACTTC
TRBV6-5	TRBJ1-6	NA	TRBD1	CASRPGTVQGSPLHF	TGTGCCAGCAGACCCGGGACAGTTCAAGGATCACCCCTCCACTTT
TRBV7-9	TRBJ1-1	NA	TRBD1	CASSSGQGRDTEAFF	TGTGCCAGCAGCTCGGGACAGGGGCGGGACACTGAAGCTTTCTTT
TRBV9	TRBJ1-4	NA	TRBD1	CASSVLSGGDEKLFF	TGTGCCAGCAGCGTATTATCAGGGGGCGACGAAAAACTGTTTTTT
TRBV28	TRBJ1-1	NA	NA	CAISLPQVPTEAFF	TGTGCCATCAGTTTACCACAGGTTCCCACTGAAGCCTTCTTT
TRBV6-1	TRBJ2-6	NA	NA	CASSDFLGGANVLTF	TGTGCCAGCAGTGACTTTCTAGGAGGGGCCAACGTCCTGACTTTC
TRBV5-6	TRBJ2-1	NA	NA	CASGGSYVEQFF	TGTGCCAGCGGAGGGTCCTACGTTGAGCAGTTCTTC
TRBV7-2	TRBJ2-3	NA	TRBD2	CASTRGGSTDTQYF	TGTGCCAGCACCCGGGGAGGGAGCACAGATACGCAGTATTTT
TRBV19	TRBJ2-1	NA	TRBD1	CASREGGTGIYNEQFF	TGTGCCAGTAGAGAGGGCGGGACAGGAATTTACAATGAGCAGTTCTTC
TRBV6-1	TRBJ1-2	NA	TRBD1	CASSVRDSRNYGYTF	TGTGCCAGCAGTGTAAGGGACAGTCGTAACTATGGCTACACCTTC
TRBV10-3	TRBJ2-3	NA	TRBD2	CAISAGGSSTDTQYF	TGTGCCATCAGTGCGGGGGGAAGTAGCACAGATACGCAGTATTTT
TRBV5-1	TRBJ1-1	NA	NA	CASSFSGTNTEAFF	TGCGCCAGCAGTTTTTCCGGGACAAACACTGAAGCTTTCTTT
TRBV7-3	TRBJ1-2	NA	NA	CASSFGPGEGYTF	NA
TRBV19	TRBJ1-4	few	NA	CASSRERKLFF	TGTGCCAGTAGTAGAGAGAGGAAACTGTTTTTT
TRBV5-1	TRBJ1-4	NA	NA	CASSLGQGATNEKLFF	TGCGCCAGCAGCTTGGGTCAGGGCGCAACTAATGAAAAACTGTTTTTT
TRBV11-3	TRBJ2-5	NA	NA	CASSPESRGAQETQYF	TGTGCCAGCAGCCCCGAGTCTCGGGGGGCCCAAGAGACCCAGTACTTC
TRBV29-1	TRBJ1-4	few	NA	CSAALPGRATNEKLFF	TGCAGCGCTGCCCTACCGGGAAGGGCGACTAATGAAAAACTGTTTTTT
TRBV7-9	TRBJ2-5	NA	TRBD2	CASSLVAGRETQYF	TGTGCCAGCAGCTTAGTAGCGGGCCGTGAGACCCAGTACTTC
TRBV5-1	TRBJ1-2	NA	TRBD1	CASSLDQGASYGYTF	TGCGCCAGCAGCTTGGACCAGGGGGCCTCCTATGGCTACACCTTC
TRBV19	TRBJ2-7	few	TRBD2	CASSPGLAGTYEQYF	TGTGCCAGTTCGCCCGGACTAGCGGGTACCTACGAGCAGTACTTC
TRBV4-1	TRBJ2-3	few	NA	CASSQDRTGTPRFDTQYF	TGCGCCAGCAGCCAAGACAGGACCGGGACTCCACGATTTGATACGCAGTATTTT
TRBV5-1	TRBJ1-1	NA	NA	CASSPGGVPNTEAFF	TGCGCCAGCAGCCCAGGAGGGGTCCCGAACACTGAAGCTTTCTTT
TRBV2	TRBJ2-5	NA	NA	CASSGLWETQYF	TGTGCCAGCAGTGGACTATGGGAGACCCAGTACTTC